The rows below give T cell receptor beta chains drawn from one sample of a study of human T cells and chemical hapten exposure. Via MiXCR, TCRdb re-called the RACE reads, giving one row per CDR3 protein. Seen here are 150,000 to 200,000 distinct CDR3 sequences, roughly 15% observed once, and the top ten hold 1.5% to 2%. The source material was whole blood, sampled in connection with sensitization to the hapten diphenylcyclopropenone (DPC). The receptors derive from a woman between 25 and 40 years old with alopecia areata. Some clones in this sample may be carry-over from other donors' samples. CDR3s include the opening cysteine and the closing phenylalanine or tryptophan. A D gene is named only where the DNA matches it firmly. Size values are once, few and many counts, or a class for expanded clones, and some rows have none.

>few|TRBJ2-2|TRBV10-1|TRBD1
TGCGCCAGCACCTGGACAGGGGTGACCGGGGAGCTGTTTTTT
CASTWTGVTGELFF
>few|TRBJ1-2|TRBV7-9|NA
TGTGCCAGCAGCAAAACCAGGGATACGTCCGGCTACACCTTC
CASSKTRDTSGYTF
>NA|TRBJ1-5|TRBV29-1|NA
TGCAGCGTTGCAGAAAATGGCAATCAGCCCCAGCATTTT
CSVAENGNQPQHF
>NA|TRBJ2-5|TRBV29-1|TRBD2
TGCAGCGTTGTCCCGCTGGGGGGGTCAGAGACCCAGTACTTC
CSVVPLGGSETQYF
>NA|TRBJ2-7|TRBV5-1|TRBD2
TGCGCCAGCAGCTTAACAACTAGCGGGGGGTTCTCCTACGAGCAGTACTTC
CASSLTTSGGFSYEQYF
>few|TRBJ1-5|TRBV20-1|NA
TGCAGTGCTAGAATACAGGGCCCTGGGCAGCCCCAGCATTTT
CSARIQGPGQPQHF
>few|TRBJ2-7|TRBV12-3/TRBV12-4|NA
TGTGCCAGCAGACACCGGGACACCTCCTACGAGCAGTACTTC
CASRHRDTSYEQYF
>NA|TRBJ2-1|TRBV5-1|TRBD2
TGCGCCAGCAGCTTGGATGGAGCGGGAGGGATCGATGAGCAGTTCTTC
CASSLDGAGGIDEQFF
>NA|TRBJ1-5|TRBV11-3|NA
TGTGCCAGCAGCTTAGATTTCAGGACAGATCCCTCTAGCAATCAGCCCCAGCATTTT
CASSLDFRTDPSSNQPQHF
>few|TRBJ1-1|TRBV3-1|NA
TGTGCCAGCAGCCGTAACAGACATTCGAACACTGAAGCTTTCTTT
CASSRNRHSNTEAFF
>NA|TRBJ2-3|TRBV19|NA
TGTGCCAGTAGTATAGTCAGGGCGGGATCGTGGCTTCCAGATACGCAGTATTTT
CASSIVRAGSWLPDTQYF
>many|TRBJ1-3|TRBV9|NA
TGTGCCAGCAGCTTGGCAGGGATCTCTGGAAACACCATATATTTT
CASSLAGISGNTIYF
>NA|TRBJ2-1|TRBV4-3|NA
TGCGCCAGCAGCCAAGATGCGGGACAGTCCTACAATGAGCAGTTCTTC
CASSQDAGQSYNEQFF
>few|TRBJ1-5|TRBV29-1|NA
TGCAGCGTTGCGGAACACGAGGGTCAGCCCCAGCATTTT
CSVAEHEGQPQHF
>few|TRBJ1-1|TRBV5-5|NA
TGTGCCAGCAGCCGACGTGAGGGGAACACTGAAGCTTTCTTT
CASSRREGNTEAFF
>NA|TRBJ2-2|TRBV7-9|NA
TGTGCCAGCAGTCGCCAGGGGGGAGCCGGGGAGCTGTTTTTT
CASSRQGGAGELFF
>NA|TRBJ2-7|TRBV11-2|TRBD1
TGTGCCAGCAGCCCACTAGGCAGGGGGTACACCTACGAGCAGTACTTC
CASSPLGRGYTYEQYF
>few|TRBJ1-2|TRBV29-1|NA
TGCAGCGTTGTGGGGATCTATGGCTACACCTTC
CSVVGIYGYTF
>many|TRBJ2-2|TRBV6-1|TRBD2
TGTGCCAGCAGTGAAACTAGCGGCGCGAACACCGGGGAGCTGTTTTTT
CASSETSGANTGELFF
>few|TRBJ1-3|TRBV12-3/TRBV12-4|TRBD1
TGTGCCACCGGGACAGGGCCGGTTGGAAACACCATATATTTT
CATGTGPVGNTIYF
>NA|TRBJ1-6|TRBV7-9|NA
TGTGCCAGCAGCTCTAGTTTTGATTCACCCCTCCACTTT
CASSSSFDSPLHF
>many|TRBJ1-5|TRBV7-9|NA
TGTGCCAGCAGCCGGGAAAATCAGCCCCAGCATTTT
CASSRENQPQHF
>NA|TRBJ2-1|TRBV5-8|NA
TGTGCCAGCAGCTTGGCCCATCTGAATACAGGGTTCAATGAGCAGTTCTTC
CASSLAHLNTGFNEQFF
>NA|TRBJ1-4|TRBV10-3|NA
TGTGCCATCAGTGAGCGTGGGGAAAAACTGTTTTTT
CAISERGEKLFF
>once|TRBJ1-2|TRBV28|NA
TGTGCCAGCAGTTCTCGGCCTCCCCTTCACACCTTC
CASSSRPPLHTF
>many|TRBJ2-5|TRBV6-6|TRBD1
TGTGCCAGCAGTAAAGGGACAGGAGAGACCCAGTACTTC
CASSKGTGETQYF
>NA|TRBJ2-3|TRBV12-3/TRBV12-4|TRBD1
TGTGCCAGCAGTTTGGAGACAGGGCCTAGCACAGATACGCAGTATTTT
CASSLETGPSTDTQYF
>few|TRBJ2-7|TRBV12-3/TRBV12-4|NA
TGTGCCAGCTCATCGGGGGTGTCCCAAGGAGGCGAGCAGTACTTC
CASSSGVSQGGEQYF
>NA|TRBJ2-1|TRBV29-1|NA
TGCAGCGTTGAGACTGGCAGGGTCGATGAGCAGTTCTTC
CSVETGRVDEQFF
>many|TRBJ1-2|TRBV7-2|NA
TGTGCCAGCAGCTTTCGACAGGACTTATATGGCTACACCTTC
CASSFRQDLYGYTF